This T cell receptor beta chain was profiled in a study of cytomegalovirus exposure and HLA in healthy donors. This CDR3 contains 12 residues. Trimming at V came to 7 bases and at J to 8 bases, leaving 7 bases not matched to a gene. CDR1 and CDR2 from the germline V gene are GTSNPN and SVGIG (reference sequence). PCR involved 60 Vbeta and 13 Jbeta primers. Repertoires were generated with immunoSEQ multiplex PCR, while TCRdb's copy carries only in-frame clones and drops some. The data contain 15,000 to 20,000 clones, 70% to 80% of them singletons. This TCR derives from a man younger than 35 in good health and CMV-seronegative. The chain couples TRBV30 to TRBJ1-4, with 7 bases that match TRBD1. The sequenced material came from PBMCs. CDR3 protein: CASKGQAEKLFF. The CDR3 bases are TGTGCCTCGAAAGGACAGGCGGAAAAACTGTTTTTT.